The T cell receptor (beta chain) described here comes from a study of PD-1 blockade in classical Hodgkin lymphoma. Study-wide findings and caveats: Patients were excluded if nivolumab began under 1 year after ASCT (the autologous transplant).

As for time point: cycle 4 day 1 (C4D1), after less than 7 weeks of nivolumab. Relapse after autologous stem cell transplantation occurred in every patient, and brentuximab vedotin exposure varied. After thawing, PBMCs were subjected to magnetic negative selection to isolate CD8+ T cells. Notes on this clone: Its cognate antigen is unknown.

Germline V gene sequence: CDR1 MNHEY, CDR2 SVGAGI. V gave up 4 bases and J gave up 5 bases; unmatched junction bases: 6. There are 15 residues in the CDR3. The table came from immunoSEQ multiplex PCR; TCRdb's copy has only in-frame clones and leaves some out. The table includes about 20,000 clones, roughly 80% detected once. The V and J genes are TRBV6-5 and TRBJ1-2; 11 bases agree with TRBD1. The sequence derives from a human donor with classical Hodgkin lymphoma. The sequencing used CD8+ T cells from blood, collected before the fourth cycle of nivolumab. The CDR3 nucleotides are TGTGCCAGCAGTTCCCGGACAGGGGGCGCATATGGCTACACCTTC. This sequence encodes CASSSRTGGAYGYTF.